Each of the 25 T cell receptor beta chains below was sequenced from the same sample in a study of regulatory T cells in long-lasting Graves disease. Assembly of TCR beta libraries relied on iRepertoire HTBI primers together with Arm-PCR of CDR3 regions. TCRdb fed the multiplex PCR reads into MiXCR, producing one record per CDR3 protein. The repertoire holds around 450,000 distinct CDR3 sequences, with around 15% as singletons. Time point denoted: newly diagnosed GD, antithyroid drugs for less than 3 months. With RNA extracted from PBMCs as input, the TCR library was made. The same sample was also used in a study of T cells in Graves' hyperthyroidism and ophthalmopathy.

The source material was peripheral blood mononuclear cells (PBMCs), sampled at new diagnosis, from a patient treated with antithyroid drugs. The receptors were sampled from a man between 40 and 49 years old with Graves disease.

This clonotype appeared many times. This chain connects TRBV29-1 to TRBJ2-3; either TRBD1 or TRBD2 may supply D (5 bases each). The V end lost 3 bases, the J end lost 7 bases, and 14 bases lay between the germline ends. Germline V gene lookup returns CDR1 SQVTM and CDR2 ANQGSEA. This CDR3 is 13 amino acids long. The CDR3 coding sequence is TGCAGCGTTGAGGGGGAGCGTGCGTATACGCAGTATTTT. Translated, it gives CSVEGERAYTQYF.

This chain's CDR3 is CASSFTRGAETQYF. The CDR3 DNA sequence: TGTGCCAGCAGCTTCACTAGGGGCGCAGAGACCCAGTACTTC. V gene TRBV11-2 combines with J gene TRBJ2-5; either TRBD1 or TRBD2 may supply D (5 bases each). The CDR3 is 14 amino acids. Germline values: CDR1 SGHAT, CDR2 FQNNGV. The ends were cut back, 3 bases at V and 4 bases at J, with 12 bases in the middle.

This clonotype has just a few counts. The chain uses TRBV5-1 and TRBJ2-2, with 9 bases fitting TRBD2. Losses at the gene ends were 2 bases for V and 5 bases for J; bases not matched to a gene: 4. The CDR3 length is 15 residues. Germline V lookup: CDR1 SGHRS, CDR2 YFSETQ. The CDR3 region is CASSLAGGKTGELFF. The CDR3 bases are TGCGCCAGCAGCTTAGCGGGAGGAAAAACCGGGGAGCTGTTTTTT.

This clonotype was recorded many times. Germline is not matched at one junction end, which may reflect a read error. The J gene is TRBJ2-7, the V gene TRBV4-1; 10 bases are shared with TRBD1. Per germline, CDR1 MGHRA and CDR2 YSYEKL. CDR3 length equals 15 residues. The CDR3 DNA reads TGTGCCAGCAGCCAAGGCGGACAGGGGGCCTACGAGCAGTACTTC. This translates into CASSQGGQGAYEQYF.

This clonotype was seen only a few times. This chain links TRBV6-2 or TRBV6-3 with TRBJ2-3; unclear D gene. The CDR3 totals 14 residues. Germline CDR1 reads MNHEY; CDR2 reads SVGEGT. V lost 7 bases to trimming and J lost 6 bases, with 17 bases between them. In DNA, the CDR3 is TGTGCCAGCACCTTACGGTTGGATCCGGATACGCAGTATTTT. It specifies CASTLRLDPDTQYF.

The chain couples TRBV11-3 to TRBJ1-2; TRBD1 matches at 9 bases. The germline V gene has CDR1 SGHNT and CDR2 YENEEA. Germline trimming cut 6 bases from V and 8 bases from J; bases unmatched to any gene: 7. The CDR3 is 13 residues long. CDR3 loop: CASSSGQGQGYTF. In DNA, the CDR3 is TGTGCCAGCAGTTCCGGACAGGGGCAAGGCTACACCTTC.

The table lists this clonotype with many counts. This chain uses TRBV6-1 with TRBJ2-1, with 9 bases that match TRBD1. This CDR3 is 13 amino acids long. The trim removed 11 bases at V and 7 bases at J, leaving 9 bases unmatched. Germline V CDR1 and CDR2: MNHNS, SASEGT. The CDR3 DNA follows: TGTGCCTGCTTCCTGGACAGGGGAAATGAGCAGTTCTTC. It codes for CACFLDRGNEQFF.

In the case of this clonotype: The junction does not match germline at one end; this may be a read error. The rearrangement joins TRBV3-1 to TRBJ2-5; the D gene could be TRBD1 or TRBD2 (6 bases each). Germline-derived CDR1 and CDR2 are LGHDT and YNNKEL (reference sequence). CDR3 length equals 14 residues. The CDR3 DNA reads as TGTGCCAGCAGCCAAATGGGGGCCCGGGAGACCCAGTGCTTC. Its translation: CASSQMGARETQCF.

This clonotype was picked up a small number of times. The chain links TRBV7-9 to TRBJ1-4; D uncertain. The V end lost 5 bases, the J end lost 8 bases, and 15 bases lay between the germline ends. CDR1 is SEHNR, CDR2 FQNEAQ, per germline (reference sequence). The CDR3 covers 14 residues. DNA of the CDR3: TGTGCCAGCAGCCCAACCGGGGAAAGGGAAAAACTGTTTTTT. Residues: CASSPTGEREKLFF.

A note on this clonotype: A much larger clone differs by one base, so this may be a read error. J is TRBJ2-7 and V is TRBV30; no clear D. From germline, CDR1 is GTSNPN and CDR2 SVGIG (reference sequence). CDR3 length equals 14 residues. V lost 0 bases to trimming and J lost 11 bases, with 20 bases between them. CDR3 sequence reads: CAWSVRSGLPKKYF. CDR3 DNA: TGTGCCTGGAGTGTACGGAGTGGCCTCCCGAAGAAGTACTTC.

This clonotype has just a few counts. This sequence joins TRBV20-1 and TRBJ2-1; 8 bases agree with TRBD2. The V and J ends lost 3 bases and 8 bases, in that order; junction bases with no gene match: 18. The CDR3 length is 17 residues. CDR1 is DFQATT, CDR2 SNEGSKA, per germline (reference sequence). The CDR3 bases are TGCAGTGCTAGGGGTATGAGGGGACTAGAGGTGTCTGATGAGCAGTTCTTC. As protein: CSARGMRGLEVSDEQFF.

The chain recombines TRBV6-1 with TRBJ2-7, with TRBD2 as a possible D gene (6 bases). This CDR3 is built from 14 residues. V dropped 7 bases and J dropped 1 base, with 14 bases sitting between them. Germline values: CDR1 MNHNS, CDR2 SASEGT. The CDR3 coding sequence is TGTGCCAGCAATAGGAGGGGAGAGTCCTACGAGCAGTACTTC. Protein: CASNRRGESYEQYF.

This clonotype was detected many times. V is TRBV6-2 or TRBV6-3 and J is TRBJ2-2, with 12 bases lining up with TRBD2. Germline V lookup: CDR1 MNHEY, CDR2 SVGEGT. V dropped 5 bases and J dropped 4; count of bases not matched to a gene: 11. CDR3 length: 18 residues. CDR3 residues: CASSERLAGVPGTGELFF. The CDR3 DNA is TGTGCCAGCAGTGAGAGACTAGCGGGAGTCCCGGGCACCGGGGAGCTGTTTTTT.

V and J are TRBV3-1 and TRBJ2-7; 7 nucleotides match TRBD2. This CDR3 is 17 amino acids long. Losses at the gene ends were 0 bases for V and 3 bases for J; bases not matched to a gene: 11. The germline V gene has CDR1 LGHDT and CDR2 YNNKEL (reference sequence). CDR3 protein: CASSQDRAGDFFYEQYF. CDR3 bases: TGTGCCAGCAGCCAAGATCGGGCGGGAGATTTTTTCTACGAGCAGTACTTC.

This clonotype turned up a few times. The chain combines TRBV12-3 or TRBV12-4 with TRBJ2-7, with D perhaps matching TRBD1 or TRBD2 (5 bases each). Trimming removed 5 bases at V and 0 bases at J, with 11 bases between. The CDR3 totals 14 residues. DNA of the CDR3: TGTGCCAGCAGTAGGGACCCCAACTCCTACGAGCAGTACTTC. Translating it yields CASSRDPNSYEQYF.

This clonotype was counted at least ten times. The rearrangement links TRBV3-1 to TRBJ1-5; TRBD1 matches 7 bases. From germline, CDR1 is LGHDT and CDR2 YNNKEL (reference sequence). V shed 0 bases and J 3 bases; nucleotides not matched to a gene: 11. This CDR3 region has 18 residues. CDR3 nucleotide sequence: TGTGCCAGCAGCCAAGATGGATTCCGACAGGGCCACAATCAGCCCCAGCATTTT. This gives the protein CASSQDGFRQGHNQPQHF.

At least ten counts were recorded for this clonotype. CDR3 DNA sequence: TGTGCCAGCAGTTTGACAGGTCTTACCTACGAGCAGTACTTC. Amino acids: CASSLTGLTYEQYF. The chain joins TRBV12-3 or TRBV12-4 to TRBJ2-7, with TRBD1 as a possible D gene (6 bases). This CDR3 is built from 14 residues. V lost 3 bases to trimming and J lost 2 bases, with 11 bases between them.

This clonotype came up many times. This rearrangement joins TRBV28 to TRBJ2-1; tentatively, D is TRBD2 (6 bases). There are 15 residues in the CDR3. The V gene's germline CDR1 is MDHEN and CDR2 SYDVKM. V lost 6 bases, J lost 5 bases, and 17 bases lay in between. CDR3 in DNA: TGTGCCAGCAGAACGACTAGGACCAGTCACAATGAGCAGTTCTTC. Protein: CASRTTRTSHNEQFF.

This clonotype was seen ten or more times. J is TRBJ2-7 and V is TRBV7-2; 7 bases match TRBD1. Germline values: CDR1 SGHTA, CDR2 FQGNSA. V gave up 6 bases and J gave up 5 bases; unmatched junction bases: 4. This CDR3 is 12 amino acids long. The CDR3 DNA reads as TGTGCCAGCAGTTTTACAGGGGACGAGCAGTACTTC. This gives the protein CASSFTGDEQYF.

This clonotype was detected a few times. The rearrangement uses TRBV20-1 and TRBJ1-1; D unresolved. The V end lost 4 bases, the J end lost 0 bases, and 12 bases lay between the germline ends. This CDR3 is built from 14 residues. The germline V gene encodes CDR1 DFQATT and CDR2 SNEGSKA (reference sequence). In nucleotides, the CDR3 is TGCAGTGCTAAGCCTTCTCCGGTGAACACTGAAGCTTTCTTT. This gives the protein CSAKPSPVNTEAFF.

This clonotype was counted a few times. CDR3 sequence (DNA): TGTGCCACGAGGGGCGGAATGAACACTGAAGCTTTCTTT. Translating it yields CATRGGMNTEAFF. This chain uses TRBV12-3 or TRBV12-4 with TRBJ1-1, with D perhaps TRBD1 (5 bases). This CDR3 spans 13 amino acids. Trimming removed 10 bases at V and 0 bases at J, with 12 bases between.

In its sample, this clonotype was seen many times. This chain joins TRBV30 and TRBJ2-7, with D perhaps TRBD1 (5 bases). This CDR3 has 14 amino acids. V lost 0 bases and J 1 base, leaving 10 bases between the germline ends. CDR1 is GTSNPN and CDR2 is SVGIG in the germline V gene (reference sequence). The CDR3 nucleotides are TGTGCCTGGAGTGTACTTGGGGCTTCCTACGAGCAGTACTTC. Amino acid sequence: CAWSVLGASYEQYF. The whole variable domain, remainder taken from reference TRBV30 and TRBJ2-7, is SQTIHQWPATLVQPVGSPLSLECTVEGTSNPNLYWYRQAAGRGLQLLFYSVGIGQISSEVPQNLSASRPQDRQFILSSKKLLLSDSGFYLCAWSVLGASYEQYFGPGTRLTVT.

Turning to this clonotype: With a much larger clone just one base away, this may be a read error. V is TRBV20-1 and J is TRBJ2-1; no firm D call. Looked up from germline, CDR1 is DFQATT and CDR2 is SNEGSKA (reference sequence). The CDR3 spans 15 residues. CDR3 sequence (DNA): TGCAGTGCTAGTCCAATTGTTAGCTCCTGCAATGAGCAGTTCTTC. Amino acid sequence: CSASPIVSSCNEQFF.

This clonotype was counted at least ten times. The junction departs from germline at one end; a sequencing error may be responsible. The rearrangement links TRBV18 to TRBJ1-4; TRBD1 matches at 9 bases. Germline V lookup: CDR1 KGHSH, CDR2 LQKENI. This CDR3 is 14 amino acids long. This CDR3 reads CASSSGTGNEKLFF. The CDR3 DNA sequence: TGCGCCAGCAGCTCCGGGACAGGGAATGAAAAACTGTTTTTT.

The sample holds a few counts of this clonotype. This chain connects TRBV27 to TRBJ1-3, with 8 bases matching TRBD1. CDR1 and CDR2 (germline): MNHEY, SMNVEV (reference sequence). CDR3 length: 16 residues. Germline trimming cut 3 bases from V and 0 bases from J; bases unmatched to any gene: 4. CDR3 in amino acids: CASSLGTGISGNTIYF. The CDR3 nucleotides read TGTGCCAGCAGTTTGGGGACAGGTATCTCTGGAAACACCATATATTTT.